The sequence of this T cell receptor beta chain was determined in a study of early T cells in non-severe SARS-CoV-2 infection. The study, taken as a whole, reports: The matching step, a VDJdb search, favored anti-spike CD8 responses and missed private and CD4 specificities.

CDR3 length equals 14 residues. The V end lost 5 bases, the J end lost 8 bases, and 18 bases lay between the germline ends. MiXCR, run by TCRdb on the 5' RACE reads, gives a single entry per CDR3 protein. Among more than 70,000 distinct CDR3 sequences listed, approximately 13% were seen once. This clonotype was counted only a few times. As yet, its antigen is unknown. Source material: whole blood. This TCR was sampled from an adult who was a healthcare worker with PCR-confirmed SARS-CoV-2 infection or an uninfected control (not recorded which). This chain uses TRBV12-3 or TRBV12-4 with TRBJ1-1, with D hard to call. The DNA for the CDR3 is TGTGCCAGCAGTATAGGCCTTTTGGGCGGGGAAGCTTTCTTT. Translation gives CASSIGLLGGEAFF.